These 11 T cell receptor beta chains share one sample of origin, sequenced in a study of blood T cell repertoires in COVID-19. Assay: immunoSEQ multiplex PCR; the TCRdb copy retains only in-frame clones and omits some. The data show around 200,000 clones, about 80% seen once. The sequenced sample consisted of peripheral blood. Every receptor here comes from a man in his forties or fifties with active or convalescent COVID-19.

The chain links TRBV30 to TRBJ1-6, with D perhaps TRBD1 (6 bases). Trimming removed 3 bases from V and 7 bases from J, with 16 bases in between. The CDR3 consists of 15 residues. The germline V gene has CDR1 GTSNPN and CDR2 SVGIG (reference sequence). DNA for the CDR3: TGTGCCTGGAGGGAGGTCAGAAGGGGGAATTCACCCCTCCACTTT. This codes for CAWREVRRGNSPLHF.

The chain couples TRBV25-1 to TRBJ1-1, with 11 bases that match TRBD1. This CDR3 spans 16 amino acids. J was trimmed by 6 bases and V by 7 bases; bases with no gene match: 13. Germline values: CDR1 MGHDK, CDR2 SYGVNS. CDR3 bases: TGTGCCAGCAAGGGACAGGGGGTCACTGTTTCGTCTGAAGCTTTCTTT. Its translation is CASKGQGVTVSSEAFF. The entire variable domain, with the rest obtained from reference TRBV25-1 and TRBJ1-1, is as follows: EADIYQTPRYLVIGTGKKITLECSQTMGHDKMYWYQQDPGMELHLIHYSYGVNSTEKGDLSSESTVSRIRTEHFPLTLESARPSHTSQYLCASKGQGVTVSSEAFFGQGTRLTVV.

The V and J genes are TRBV21-1 and TRBJ1-2; TRBD1, the table's D call, was not compared with the DNA. TRBV21-1 is described as a pseudogene. The CDR3 runs 19 residues. The CDR3 here is CASSKRKGQGTGGGCGYTF. CDR3 sequence (DNA): TGTGCCAGCAGCAAAAGGAAGGGACAGGGGACAGGGGGCGGTTGTGGCTACACCTTC.

CDR3 in amino acids: CASSGGRPDSYEQYF. CDR3 coding DNA: TGTGCCAGCAGCGGGGGGAGACCGGACTCCTACGAGCAGTACTTC. This sequence joins TRBV7-2 and TRBJ2-7; perhaps TRBD2 as D (6 bases). V gave up 5 bases and J gave up 0 bases, with 14 bases separating them. Germline loops: CDR1 SGHTA, CDR2 FQGNSA. This CDR3 is 15 amino acids long.

The sample holds one count of this clone. The V call is TRBV3-1 (or the pseudogene TRBV3-2), the J call TRBJ2-1, with D perhaps TRBD1 (6 bases). Trimming stripped 4 bases from V and 9 bases from J, with 16 bases between. The CDR3 extends over 14 amino acids. Germline CDR1 is LGHDT and CDR2 is YNNKEL (reference sequence). DNA of the CDR3: TGTGCCAGCAGCCTCCGCCCTGGGGGCAGTGAGCAGTTCTTC. This sequence encodes CASSLRPGGSEQFF.

The chain employs TRBV6-5 and TRBJ1-4; possibly TRBD1 for D (6 bases). Germline V lookup: CDR1 MNHEY, CDR2 SVGAGI. The V end lost 10 bases, the J end lost 4 bases, and 13 bases lay between the germline ends. This CDR3 region has 13 residues. CDR3: CATAEGVNEKLFF. The CDR3 bases are TGTGCCACCGCCGAGGGGGTTAATGAAAAACTGTTTTTT.

This clone came up a few times. V gene TRBV30 combines with J gene TRBJ2-2; D is possibly TRBD1 (6 bases). This CDR3 spans 12 amino acids. Germline assignment: CDR1 GTSNPN and CDR2 SVGIG (reference sequence). V was shortened by 1 base and J by 6 bases, with 6 bases between the two germline ends. CDR3 coding DNA: TGTGCCTGGAGTGCAGGGGCCGGGGAGCTGTTTTTT. Translated, it gives CAWSAGAGELFF.

This rearrangement joins TRBV5-1 to TRBJ2-3, with 11 nucleotides matching TRBD2. Per germline, CDR1 SGHRS and CDR2 YFSETQ. The CDR3 has 16 amino acids. V lost 0 bases to trimming and J lost 1 base; unmatched junction nucleotides: 1. CDR3 residues: CASSLASGGRTDTQYF. The CDR3 coding sequence is TGCGCCAGCAGCTTGGCTAGCGGGGGGCGCACAGATACGCAGTATTTT.

The chain uses TRBV19 and TRBJ1-1, with D possibly matching TRBD1 (5 bases). The CDR3 is 12 amino acids. The germline V and J ends were trimmed by 6 bases and 1 base, with 6 bases remaining between them. Germline CDR1 and CDR2: LNHDA and SQIVND (reference sequence). CDR3 amino acids: CASSQGNTEAFF. CDR3 DNA sequence: TGTGCCAGTAGCCAGGGGAACACTGAAGCTTTCTTT.

The chain uses TRBV3-1 (or the pseudogene TRBV3-2) and TRBJ2-5; D unresolved. The germline V gene has CDR1 LGHDT and CDR2 YNNKEL (reference sequence). CDR3 length: 10 amino acids. With 10 bases removed from V and 4 bases from J, the gap between germline ends came to 7 bases. CDR3 region: CANTVETQYF. CDR3 in DNA: TGTGCCAACACAGTAGAGACCCAGTACTTC.

The gene calls are TRBV11-3 and TRBJ1-1; 7 positions match TRBD1. Trimming at V came to 5 bases and at J to 8 bases, leaving 5 bases not matched to a gene. From germline, CDR1 is SGHNT and CDR2 YENEEA. The CDR3 covers 12 residues. The CDR3 DNA reads TGTGCCAGCAGCCAGGGGGAAAGGGAAGCTTTCTTT. It encodes CASSQGEREAFF.